Listed here is a single TCR beta chain. Its antigen remains unidentified. The sample belongs to a study of T cells in Graves' hyperthyroidism and ophthalmopathy. V lost 1 base and J lost 0, with 13 bases in between. In germline, CDR1 is SGHDT, CDR2 YYEEEE. CDR3 length equals 16 residues. Ophthalmopathy patients showed a Clinical Activity Score of at least 3, NOSPECS grade of at least 4 and duration under 3 months. Around 10 ml fresh peripheral blood yielded the PBMCs. The CDR3 regions of TCR beta were amplified from RNA transcripts. The HTBI primer set was used in a first-round RT-PCR of the TCR CDR3. TCRdb independently ran MiXCR on the multiplex PCR reads; one entry per CDR3 protein. This sample has hundreds of thousands of distinct CDR3 sequences; roughly 15% occur once, and the top ten carry roughly an eighth. The study's findings and limits: In the blood, most expanded thyroid clonotypes above 0.001 appeared as well.

The specimen was blood. The chain carries TRBV5-6 and TRBJ1-1; D unresolved. This sequence originates from a woman aged 45-60 years with Graves' ophthalmopathy. The CDR3 reads CASSLFGSEMNTEAFF. The CDR3 region has the DNA TGTGCCAGCAGCTTGTTTGGTTCGGAAATGAACACTGAAGCTTTCTTT.